The 15 T cell receptor beta chains below all came from one sample that was sequenced in a study of CD8+ T cells in alopecia areata (dated 2018 in TCRdb). According to the study, the label for this sample's time point signals: baseline before oral tofacitinib. Library construction relied on the immunoSEQ multiplex PCR assay. RNA was extracted from all samples and reverse transcribed into cDNA as template for TCR sequencing. As stored in TCRdb, this immuneACCESS dataset retains in-frame rearrangements with V and J assigned. A fraction of the clones does not appear; measured against another copy, unresolved V genes explain less than half of the discrepancy, and the remainder lacks a known reason. A total of roughly 250,000 clones appear in this sample, about two thirds of them only once. The top ten constitute 1.2% of the sample. Source: CD4+ T cells sorted from blood, taken at week 0. All receptors derive from a human donor with alopecia areata.

The chain combines TRBV29-1 with TRBJ1-4; D gene ambiguous. The CDR3 has 12 amino acids. Trimming left V 4 bases short and J 8 bases short, with 11 bases between. Germline V gives CDR1 SQVTM, CDR2 ANQGSEA. The CDR3 coding sequence is TGCAGCGTTGTCGGCAGAAACGAAAAACTGTTTTTT. Its translation is CSVVGRNEKLFF.

This clone was recorded a few times. The chain is built from TRBV4-3 and TRBJ1-2, with D uncertain. Germline V gene lookup returns CDR1 LGHNA and CDR2 YSLEER. Trimming cost V 4 bases and J 6 bases, with 18 bases left between them. The CDR3 totals 15 residues. CDR3 region: CASSPWTLQPDGYTF. The CDR3 DNA follows: TGCGCCAGCAGCCCCTGGACGTTACAGCCGGATGGCTACACCTTC.

The chain has TRBV12-5 and TRBJ2-2; possibly TRBD1 for D (6 bases). This CDR3 region has 14 residues. Germline V gene sequence: CDR1 LGHNT, CDR2 FRNRAP. V gave up 5 bases and J gave up 4 bases, with 11 bases separating them. The CDR3 region has the DNA TGTGCTAGTGGTACAGGGTCAGGCACCGGGGAGCTGTTTTTT. Encoded protein: CASGTGSGTGELFF.

The chain is built from TRBV18 and TRBJ2-1; D ambiguous. The CDR3 length is 11 residues. The V gene's germline CDR1 is KGHSH and CDR2 LQKENI. V was trimmed by 3 bases and J by 9 bases, leaving 6 bases between them. The CDR3 nucleotides read TGTGCCAGCTCACCGAGCCTTGAGCAGTTCTTC. Translation gives CASSPSLEQFF.

The rearrangement links TRBV4-1 to TRBJ2-3, with D unclear. Germline assignment: CDR1 MGHRA and CDR2 YSYEKL. CDR3 length: 16 residues. The germline V and J ends were trimmed by 0 bases and 0 bases, with 10 bases remaining between them. In DNA, the CDR3 is TGCGCCAGCAGCCAAGATCGGTCAGCTAGCACAGATACGCAGTATTTT. Translating gives CASSQDRSASTDTQYF.

The chain recombines TRBV30 with TRBJ1-5; D not certain. Germline CDR1 reads GTSNPN; CDR2 reads SVGIG (reference sequence). The V and J ends lost 0 bases and 4 bases respectively, with 7 bases between them. The CDR3 covers 13 residues. CDR3: CAWSVLKNQPQHF. Here the CDR3 DNA reads TGTGCCTGGAGTGTACTCAAGAATCAGCCCCAGCATTTT. Complete variable domain (other parts from reference TRBV30 and TRBJ1-5): SQTIHQWPATLVQPVGSPLSLECTVEGTSNPNLYWYRQAAGRGLQLLFYSVGIGQISSEVPQNLSASRPQDRQFILSSKKLLLSDSGFYLCAWSVLKNQPQHFGDGTRLSIL.

This clone was observed a few times. V gene TRBV25-1 combines with J gene TRBJ1-5; tentative D call: TRBD1 (5 bases). The CDR3 covers 14 residues. Looked up from germline, CDR1 is MGHDK and CDR2 is SYGVNS. Trimming cost V 0 bases and J 4 bases, with 7 bases left between them. The CDR3 sequence: CASSEYGTNQPQHF. The CDR3 DNA sequence: TGTGCCAGCAGTGAATACGGGACGAATCAGCCCCAGCATTTT.

This clone was seen just once. The rearrangement uses TRBV5-6 and TRBJ2-1; no clear D gene. Per the germline V gene, CDR1 is SGHDT and CDR2 is YYEEEE. The CDR3 is 15 residues long. V was pared by 2 bases and J by 4 bases, with 13 bases between. CDR3: CASSLRFTQYNEQFF. For the CDR3, the DNA is TGTGCCAGCAGCTTAAGGTTTACTCAATACAATGAGCAGTTCTTC.

The rearrangement joins TRBV18 to TRBJ1-2; D not resolved. Trimming pared 0 bases from V and 4 bases from J, leaving 12 bases between. This CDR3 region has 15 residues. Germline V gene lookup returns CDR1 KGHSH and CDR2 LQKENI. CDR3 sequence (DNA): TGTGCCAGCTCACCACCGTCCGGGAAAGTCTATGGCTACACCTTC. Translation: CASSPPSGKVYGYTF.

This clone was found once. The chain combines TRBV27 with TRBJ1-1; D is ambiguous. The CDR3 covers 11 residues. The germline V gene encodes CDR1 MNHEY and CDR2 SMNVEV (reference sequence). Trimming took off 4 bases at V and 9 bases at J, with 9 bases between the two ends. Written as DNA, the CDR3 is TGTGCCAGCAGTTCCCATTACCAAGCTTTCTTT. This sequence encodes CASSSHYQAFF.

The chain is built from TRBV25-1 and TRBJ1-6, with D maybe TRBD1 (6 bases). V was clipped by 3 bases and J by 17 bases, with 17 bases between them. The CDR3 totals 13 residues. CDR1 is MGHDK and CDR2 is SYGVNS in the germline V gene. The CDR3 region has the DNA TGTGCCAGCAGTGAGATAGCGGGGGCCCTATTCCACTTT. Its protein product is CASSEIAGALFHF.

This clone was counted once. The junction does not match germline at one end; this may be a read error. The chain combines TRBV7-2 with TRBJ1-6; perhaps TRBD1 as D (6 bases). Germline V gives CDR1 SGHTA, CDR2 FQGNSA. This CDR3 has 16 amino acids. The CDR3 loop is CASSLRGGSYNLPLHF. CDR3 nucleotide sequence: TGTGCCAGCAGCTTACGGGGGGGCTCCTATAATTTACCCCTCCACTTT.

The chain carries TRBV29-1 and TRBJ1-3; D gene unclear. Trimming took off 6 bases at V and 3 bases at J, with 12 bases between the two ends. Germline V gene sequence: CDR1 SQVTM, CDR2 ANQGSEA. The CDR3 runs to 13 residues. The CDR3, as DNA: TGCAGCGTAGCCGACAAAGTTGGAAACACCATATATTTT. This encodes CSVADKVGNTIYF.

For this clone: This sample also contains other DNA sequences that code for the same CDR3. The V and J genes are TRBV30 and TRBJ2-5; possibly TRBD1 for D (5 bases). V was pared by 2 bases and J by 5 bases, with 6 bases between. The V gene's germline CDR1 is GTSNPN and CDR2 SVGIG (reference sequence). The CDR3 consists of 11 residues. The CDR3 bases are TGTGCCTGGAGTCCAGGGGAGACCCAGTACTTC. Its protein is CAWSPGETQYF.

This sequence joins TRBV29-1 and TRBJ2-5, with 10 bases matching TRBD2. With V trimmed by 7 bases and J by 5 bases, 4 bases remained unmatched. The CDR3 extends over 12 amino acids. The germline CDR1 and CDR2 sequences are SQVTM and ANQGSEA. Written as DNA, the CDR3 is TGCAGCGCCATAGCGGGGGGCGAGACCCAGTACTTC. Residues: CSAIAGGETQYF.